This TCR beta chain is drawn from a study of cytomegalovirus exposure and HLA in healthy donors. Whole-study context: Earlier work reported some 110 million unique TCR beta sequences from 150 million to 200 million T cells.

On this clone itself: What it binds is unknown.

Use of 60 Vbeta and 13 Jbeta primers characterized the PCR. Clones were sequenced by immunoSEQ multiplex PCR, and TCRdb holds only the in-frame ones, with some missing. Among about 200,000 clones listed, approximately 78% were seen once. The study, taken as a whole, reports: Analyses of presence and absence presupposed an approximately uniform sequencing depth across donors.

Germline CDR1 is ENHRY and CDR2 is SYGVKD. Unmatched junction bases numbered 10, after V lost 0 bases and J lost 12 bases. This CDR3 is built from 16 residues. Sequencing was done on a sample of PBMCs. The clonotype comes from a woman between 45 and 65 years old in good health and CMV-seropositive. V gene TRBV10-3 combines with J gene TRBJ2-1, with 11 positions matching TRBD2. CDR3 DNA sequence: TGTGCCATCAGTGAGTCGGCGACTAGCGGGGCTGAGGGGCAGTTCTTC. Its translation: CAISESATSGAEGQFF.